This TCR beta chain originates from a study of T-cell memory formation after mild COVID-19. cDNA libraries for TCR alpha and TCR beta, carrying sample barcodes and UMIs, came from 5'RACE with constant-segment primers. MiXCR, applied by TCRdb to the 5' RACE reads, yields one record per CDR3 protein. The sample carries about 340,000 distinct CDR3 sequences, 20% to 25% recorded once. Study-level points and caveats: Contracting CD4+ clones were located mainly in CM and EM, and CD8+ clones in EMRA. Certain responding clones were present in pre-infection memory, suggesting participation of cross-reactive memory.

A word on this clonotype: The antigen remains unidentified. A read error may account for a junction end that differs from germline.

This CDR3 comprises 15 residues. This TCR was recovered from a man between 18 and 29 years old who had mild COVID-19 (a few samples of this study predate the infection). Cell type and time point are not known. Sequencing was carried out using PBMCs or a T cell subset sorted from them (not recorded which). The genes are TRBV12-3 or TRBV12-4 and TRBJ2-2; 9 bases fit TRBD1. In DNA form, the CDR3 reads TGTGCCAGCAGTGCGACAGGGGGTTACACCGGGGAGCTGTATTTT. It is translated as CASSATGGYTGELYF.